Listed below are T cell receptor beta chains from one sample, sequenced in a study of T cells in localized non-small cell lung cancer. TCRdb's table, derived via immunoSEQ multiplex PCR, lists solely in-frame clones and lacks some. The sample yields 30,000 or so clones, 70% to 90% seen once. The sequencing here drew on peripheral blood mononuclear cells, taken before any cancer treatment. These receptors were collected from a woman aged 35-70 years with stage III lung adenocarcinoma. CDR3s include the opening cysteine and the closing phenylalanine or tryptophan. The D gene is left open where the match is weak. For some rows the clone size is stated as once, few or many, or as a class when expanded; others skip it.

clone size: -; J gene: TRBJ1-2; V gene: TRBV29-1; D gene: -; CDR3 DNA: TGCAGCGTTCCCGGGACGATTGGCTACACCTTC; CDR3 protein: CSVPGTIGYTF
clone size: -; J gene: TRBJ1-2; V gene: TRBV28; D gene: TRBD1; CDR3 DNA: TGTGCCAGCAGTAACGTCGAACCGGGACAGAGGCACTATGGCTACACCTTC; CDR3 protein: CASSNVEPGQRHYGYTF
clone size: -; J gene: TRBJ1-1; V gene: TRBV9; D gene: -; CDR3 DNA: TGTGCCAGCAGCGTAGGTACTTCCGCGACAGGAGCTGAAGCTTTCTTT; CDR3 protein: CASSVGTSATGAEAFF
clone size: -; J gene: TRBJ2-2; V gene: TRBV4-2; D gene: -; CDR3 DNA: TGTGCCAGCAGCCAAGTAACCTGGGCGGGGGCTAACACCGGGGAGCTGTTTTTT; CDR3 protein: CASSQVTWAGANTGELFF
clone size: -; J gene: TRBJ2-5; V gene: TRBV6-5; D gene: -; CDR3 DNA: TGTGCCAGCAGTTCTAGCGTCTACCCCCCAGAGACCCAGTACTTC; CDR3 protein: CASSSSVYPPETQYF
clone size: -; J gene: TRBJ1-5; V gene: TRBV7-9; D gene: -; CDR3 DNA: TGTGCCAGCAGCCCCGGGGAGGATCAGCCCCAGCATTTT; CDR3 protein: CASSPGEDQPQHF
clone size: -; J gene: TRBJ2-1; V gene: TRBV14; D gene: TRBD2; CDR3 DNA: TGTGCCAGCAGCCCGGGAAGCGGGAGGTACAATGAGCAGTTCTTC; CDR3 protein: CASSPGSGRYNEQFF
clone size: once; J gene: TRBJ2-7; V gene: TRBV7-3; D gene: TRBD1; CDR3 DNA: TGTGCCAGCAGCCCCGTGGACAGGGGCGAGCAGTACTTC; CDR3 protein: CASSPVDRGEQYF
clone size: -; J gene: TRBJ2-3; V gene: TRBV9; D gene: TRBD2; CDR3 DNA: TGTGCCAGCAGCCAAAGGACTAGCGCAAGGCCCACAGATACGCAGTATTTT; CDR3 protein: CASSQRTSARPTDTQYF
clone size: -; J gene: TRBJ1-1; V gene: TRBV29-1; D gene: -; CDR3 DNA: TGCAGCGTTGGGGCAGGGGATTACACTGAAGCTTTCTTT; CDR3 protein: CSVGAGDYTEAFF
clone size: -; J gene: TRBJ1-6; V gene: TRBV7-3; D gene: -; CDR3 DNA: TGTGCCAGCAGCCCGACAGGCGGAGGCAATTCACCCCTCCACTTT; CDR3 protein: CASSPTGGGNSPLHF
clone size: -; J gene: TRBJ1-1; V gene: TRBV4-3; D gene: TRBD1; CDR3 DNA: TGCGCCAGCAGCCAAGATATAGGAGGGGGCCGTGAAGCTTTCTTT; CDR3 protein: CASSQDIGGGREAFF
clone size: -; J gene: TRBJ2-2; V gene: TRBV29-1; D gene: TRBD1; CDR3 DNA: TGCAGCGCCGGGACAGACTCGAACACCGGGGAGCTGTTTTTT; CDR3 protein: CSAGTDSNTGELFF
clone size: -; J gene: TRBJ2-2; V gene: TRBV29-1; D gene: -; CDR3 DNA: TGCAGCGTTTTCGGGACAACAAACACCGGGGAGCTGTTTTTT; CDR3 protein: CSVFGTTNTGELFF
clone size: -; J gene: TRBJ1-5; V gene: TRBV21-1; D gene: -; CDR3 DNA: TGTGCCAGCAGCAGCGGGGGGCACGGTCAGCCCCAGCATTTT; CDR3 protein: CASSSGGHGQPQHF
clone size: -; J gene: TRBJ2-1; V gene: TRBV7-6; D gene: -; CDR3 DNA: TGTGCCAGCAGCTTAGGTCACAATGGGCAGTTCTTC; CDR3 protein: CASSLGHNGQFF
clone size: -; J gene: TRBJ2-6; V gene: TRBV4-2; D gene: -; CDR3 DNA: TGTGCCAGCAGCCAGGGTGCAGGATCTGGGGCCAACGTCCTGACTTTC; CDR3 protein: CASSQGAGSGANVLTF
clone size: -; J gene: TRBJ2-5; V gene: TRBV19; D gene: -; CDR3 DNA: TGTGCCAGTAGTATAAACGCAGGGAGACAAGAGACCCAGTACTTC; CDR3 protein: CASSINAGRQETQYF
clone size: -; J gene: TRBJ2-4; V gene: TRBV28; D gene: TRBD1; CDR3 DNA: TGTGCCAGCAGTCCCCCTCTAGGGACAGGTTTTTTAGCCAAAAACATTCAGTACTTC; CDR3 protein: CASSPPLGTGFLAKNIQYF
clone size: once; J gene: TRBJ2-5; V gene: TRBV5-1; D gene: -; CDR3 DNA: TGCGCCAGCAGCTTAAGGCAGGGAGGAGAGACCCAGTACTTC; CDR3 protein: CASSLRQGGETQYF
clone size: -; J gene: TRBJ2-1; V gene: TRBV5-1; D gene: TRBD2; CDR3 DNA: TGCGCCAGCAGCTCACTGACTAGCGGGAGGGAGAATGAGCAGTTCTTC; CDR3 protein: CASSSLTSGRENEQFF
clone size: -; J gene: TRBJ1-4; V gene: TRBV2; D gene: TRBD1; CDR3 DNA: TGTGCCAGCAGCGACAGGGGTTCAACTAATGAAAAACTGTTTTTT; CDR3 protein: CASSDRGSTNEKLFF
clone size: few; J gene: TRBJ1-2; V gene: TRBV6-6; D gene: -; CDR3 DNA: TGTGCCACGACGACCCGCCCTAACTATGGCTACACCTTC; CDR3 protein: CATTTRPNYGYTF